The 9 T cell receptor beta chains reported below all come from one sample, sequenced in a study of OX40 agonist ivuxolimab in advanced cancers. The method was immunoSEQ multiplex PCR; TCRdb's version includes in-frame clones alone and lacks a portion of them. There are 45,000 or so clones in the sample; approximately 91% occur only once, and 15% to 20% lies in the top ten. The material was CD4+ or CD8+ T cells sorted from blood, obtained in a trial of the OX40 agonist ivuxolimab. Receptors were obtained from an adult with an advanced solid tumor such as melanoma, head and neck, liver or kidney cancer.

The V gene is TRBV6-4, the J gene TRBJ2-7; 8 bases are a match to TRBD2. The CDR3 length is 15 residues. V lost 5 bases and J lost 4; bases outside the gene matches: 10. Germline CDR1 and CDR2: MRHNA and SNTAGT. This CDR3 is CASSPGAGGIYEQYF. The CDR3 DNA reads as TGTGCCAGCAGTCCGGGCGCGGGGGGCATATACGAGCAGTACTTC.

This chain links TRBV6-6 with TRBJ2-3, with D perhaps TRBD1 (5 bases). Deletions cut 0 bases from V and 4 bases from J, with 5 bases between. The germline CDR1 and CDR2 sequences are MNHNY and SVGAGI (reference sequence). This CDR3 has 13 residues. The DNA for the CDR3 is TGTGCCAGCAGTTACTCAGGGGCAGATACGCAGTATTTT. It encodes CASSYSGADTQYF.

This sequence joins TRBV19 and TRBJ2-2; 7 bases agree with TRBD1. This CDR3 comprises 15 residues. The germline gives CDR1 LNHDA, CDR2 SQIVND (reference sequence). The trim removed 3 bases at V and 7 bases at J, leaving 8 bases unmatched. In DNA, the CDR3 is TGTGCCAGTAGTATCGTATACAGGGGCGGCGGGGAGCTGTTTTTT. This sequence encodes CASSIVYRGGGELFF.

V is TRBV29-1 and J is TRBJ2-3; tentative D call: TRBD2 (5 bases). Germline V gene data show CDR1 as SQVTM and CDR2 as ANQGSEA. The CDR3 runs 14 residues. V was trimmed by 4 bases and J by 2 bases, leaving 13 bases between them. CDR3 coding DNA: TGCAGCGTTGTTGAGGGCCTTAACACAGATACGCAGTATTTT. As protein: CSVVEGLNTDTQYF.

V gene TRBV25-1 combines with J gene TRBJ2-7; D gene ambiguous. The V and J ends lost 1 base and 9 bases respectively, with 7 bases between them. This CDR3 comprises 11 residues. Looked up from germline, CDR1 is MGHDK and CDR2 is SYGVNS. DNA of the CDR3: TGTGCCAGCAGTGAATTGAAGGGGCAGTACTTC. Translating it yields CASSELKGQYF.

V and J are TRBV2 and TRBJ1-2; D remains ambiguous. The CDR3 extends over 15 amino acids. The ends were cut back, 6 bases at V and 7 bases at J, with 21 bases in the middle. The V gene's germline CDR1 is SNHLY and CDR2 FYNNEI. The CDR3, as DNA: TGTGCCAGCAGCCCCCTCCCCACCGGTTCTGGTGGCTACACCTTC. Its translation: CASSPLPTGSGGYTF.

The rearrangement links TRBV5-4 to TRBJ2-6; D remains ambiguous. This CDR3 is 14 amino acids long. Trimming removed 2 bases from V and 3 bases from J, with 6 bases in between. Germline CDR1 is SGHNT and CDR2 is YYREEE (reference sequence). The CDR3 is CASSLKGGANVLTF. The CDR3, as DNA: TGTGCCAGCAGCTTAAAGGGTGGGGCCAACGTCCTGACTTTC.

The V gene is TRBV27, the J gene TRBJ1-2; weak D call: TRBD1 (5 bases). Trimming shortened V by 6 bases and J by 4 bases, and 12 bases separated the two germline ends. Germline V gives CDR1 MNHEY, CDR2 SMNVEV (reference sequence). CDR3 length: 13 amino acids. The CDR3 loop reads CASRHLDSYGYTF. The CDR3 region has the DNA TGTGCCAGCAGACATCTTGACAGCTATGGCTACACCTTC.

This clone has only one observation. V and J are TRBV7-6 and TRBJ2-3; no definite D call. The CDR3 covers 13 residues. V lost 8 bases and J 1 base, leaving 10 bases between the germline ends. Per germline, CDR1 SGHVS and CDR2 FNYEAQ. In DNA form, the CDR3 reads TGTGCCAGCTCCGGAGATCGCACAGATACGCAGTATTTT. Its protein is CASSGDRTDTQYF.